These T cell receptor beta chains were read from a single sample in a study of early T cells in non-severe SARS-CoV-2 infection. TCRdb reprocessed the 5' RACE reads via MiXCR and lists one record per CDR3 protein. The table shows 55,000 to 65,000 distinct CDR3 sequences, with more than 10% occurring only once. Source material: whole blood. Every receptor here comes from an adult who was a healthcare worker with PCR-confirmed SARS-CoV-2 infection or an uninfected control (not recorded which). The CDR3 runs from the conserved cysteine through the conserved F or W. D genes are given only for firm matches. Not all rows give a size; the values are once, few, many and, for expanded clones, a class.

cdr3_aa: CASSIEVMARDTQYF
d_call: -
v_call: TRBV19
j_call: TRBJ2-3
clone_size: many

cdr3_aa: CSARDRASGGTFYTGELFF
d_call: TRBD2
v_call: TRBV20-1
j_call: TRBJ2-2
clone_size: -

cdr3_aa: CASGVAITSTDTQYF
d_call: -
v_call: TRBV19
j_call: TRBJ2-3
clone_size: many

cdr3_aa: CSARDVATLLPNYGYTF
d_call: -
v_call: TRBV20-1
j_call: TRBJ1-2
clone_size: few

cdr3_aa: CASSRSRVAGNTGELFF
d_call: TRBD2
v_call: TRBV7-7
j_call: TRBJ2-2
clone_size: many

cdr3_aa: CASSTTGRNTGELFF
d_call: -
v_call: TRBV9
j_call: TRBJ2-2
clone_size: -

cdr3_aa: CASSLVAGRQFF
d_call: -
v_call: TRBV7-2
j_call: TRBJ2-1
clone_size: once

cdr3_aa: CASSYQGQDYNEQFF
d_call: TRBD1
v_call: TRBV6-5
j_call: TRBJ2-1
clone_size: many

cdr3_aa: CASSYRPNQPQHF
d_call: -
v_call: TRBV6-5
j_call: TRBJ1-5
clone_size: few

cdr3_aa: CAWSVFQAKNTEAFF
d_call: -
v_call: TRBV30
j_call: TRBJ1-1
clone_size: few

cdr3_aa: CASSRQGNEKLFF
d_call: TRBD1
v_call: TRBV6-6
j_call: TRBJ1-4
clone_size: few

cdr3_aa: CASSLGLGAGDLNYGYTF
d_call: -
v_call: TRBV5-1
j_call: TRBJ1-2
clone_size: many

cdr3_aa: CASSSRVYTEAFF
d_call: -
v_call: TRBV6-5
j_call: TRBJ1-1
clone_size: -

cdr3_aa: CSARTGQVQETQYF
d_call: TRBD1
v_call: TRBV20-1
j_call: TRBJ2-5
clone_size: many

cdr3_aa: CSARDGVRNTGELFF
d_call: -
v_call: TRBV20-1
j_call: TRBJ2-2
clone_size: many

cdr3_aa: CASSPHVRETQYF
d_call: -
v_call: TRBV6-5
j_call: TRBJ2-5
clone_size: -

cdr3_aa: CASSFAQPGRNNEKLFF
d_call: -
v_call: TRBV7-9
j_call: TRBJ1-4
clone_size: many

cdr3_aa: CSARRGTDTQYF
d_call: -
v_call: TRBV20-1
j_call: TRBJ2-3
clone_size: many

cdr3_aa: CASSWAGGYGYTF
d_call: -
v_call: TRBV5-1
j_call: TRBJ1-2
clone_size: many

cdr3_aa: CAWTSGVSTDTQYF
d_call: TRBD2
v_call: TRBV30
j_call: TRBJ2-3
clone_size: -

cdr3_aa: CSVRKEGLSGANVLTF
d_call: -
v_call: TRBV29-1
j_call: TRBJ2-6
clone_size: many

cdr3_aa: CATSRDASGANVLTF
d_call: -
v_call: TRBV15
j_call: TRBJ2-6
clone_size: few

cdr3_aa: CASSHAQGQRLNYGYTF
d_call: TRBD1
v_call: TRBV7-9
j_call: TRBJ1-2
clone_size: -

cdr3_aa: CASFRPGYQPQHF
d_call: -
v_call: TRBV6-4
j_call: TRBJ1-5
clone_size: many

cdr3_aa: CSARPGASAHEQYF
d_call: -
v_call: TRBV20-1
j_call: TRBJ2-7
clone_size: many

cdr3_aa: CASSLAGRLDRTDTQYF
d_call: -
v_call: TRBV11-2
j_call: TRBJ2-3
clone_size: many

cdr3_aa: CASSPSGGSGNEQFF
d_call: TRBD2
v_call: TRBV6-6
j_call: TRBJ2-1
clone_size: few

cdr3_aa: CASSLGNRQGKKDGYTF
d_call: TRBD1
v_call: TRBV5-6
j_call: TRBJ1-2
clone_size: many

cdr3_aa: CASSPPGRTASPLHF
d_call: -
v_call: TRBV6-5
j_call: TRBJ1-6
clone_size: many

cdr3_aa: CASSEVDLRETQYF
d_call: -
v_call: TRBV10-2
j_call: TRBJ2-5
clone_size: many

cdr3_aa: CASSQDSGTGNQPQHF
d_call: TRBD1
v_call: TRBV18
j_call: TRBJ1-5
clone_size: many

cdr3_aa: CASRRKDHEQYF
d_call: -
v_call: TRBV7-9
j_call: TRBJ2-7
clone_size: -

cdr3_aa: CASRTGNSEQYF
d_call: -
v_call: TRBV6-5
j_call: TRBJ2-7
clone_size: many

cdr3_aa: CASSYLGGFFGAFF
d_call: -
v_call: TRBV6-2/TRBV6-3
j_call: TRBJ1-1
clone_size: -

cdr3_aa: CASSDSVGAGYNEQFF
d_call: -
v_call: TRBV6-4
j_call: TRBJ2-1
clone_size: few

cdr3_aa: CASSLEQTLGNEQFF
d_call: -
v_call: TRBV12-3/TRBV12-4
j_call: TRBJ2-1
clone_size: -

cdr3_aa: CASSPPGTSSPLHF
d_call: -
v_call: TRBV11-2
j_call: TRBJ1-6
clone_size: many

cdr3_aa: CASSLVSGEAYGYTF
d_call: -
v_call: TRBV5-1
j_call: TRBJ1-2
clone_size: -

cdr3_aa: CASSLRGRDNEQFF
d_call: TRBD2
v_call: TRBV7-6
j_call: TRBJ2-1
clone_size: many

cdr3_aa: CASRSGGRGETQYF
d_call: TRBD2
v_call: TRBV6-1
j_call: TRBJ2-5
clone_size: many

cdr3_aa: CASNPGRTGELFF
d_call: -
v_call: TRBV12-3/TRBV12-4
j_call: TRBJ2-2
clone_size: -

cdr3_aa: CATSRGGTTGELFF
d_call: -
v_call: TRBV15
j_call: TRBJ2-2
clone_size: few

cdr3_aa: CASRIGAFEGETQYF
d_call: -
v_call: TRBV7-2
j_call: TRBJ2-5
clone_size: many

cdr3_aa: CASRGGGTGQQETQYF
d_call: -
v_call: TRBV5-4
j_call: TRBJ2-5
clone_size: few

cdr3_aa: CSARTGKAQETQYF
d_call: TRBD1
v_call: TRBV20-1
j_call: TRBJ2-5
clone_size: few

cdr3_aa: CASSFAREMEYF
d_call: -
v_call: TRBV11-2
j_call: TRBJ2-3
clone_size: many

cdr3_aa: CSVEDSQTDTQYF
d_call: -
v_call: TRBV29-1
j_call: TRBJ2-3
clone_size: many

cdr3_aa: CSAFRRGRETQYF
d_call: -
v_call: TRBV20-1
j_call: TRBJ2-5
clone_size: few